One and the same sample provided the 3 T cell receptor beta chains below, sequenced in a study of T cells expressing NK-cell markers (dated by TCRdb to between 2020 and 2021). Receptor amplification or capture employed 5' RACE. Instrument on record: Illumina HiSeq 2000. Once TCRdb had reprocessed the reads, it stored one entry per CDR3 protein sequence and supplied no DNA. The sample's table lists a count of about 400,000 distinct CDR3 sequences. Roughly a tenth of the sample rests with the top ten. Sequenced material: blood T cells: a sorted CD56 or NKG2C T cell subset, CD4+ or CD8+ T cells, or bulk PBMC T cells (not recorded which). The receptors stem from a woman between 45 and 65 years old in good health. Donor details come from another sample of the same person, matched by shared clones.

CDR3 protein: CSARGRSGTQRWNQPQHF. V is TRBV20-1 and J is TRBJ1-5; with no DNA, the TCRdb D assignment of TRBD1 cannot be verified. The CDR3 runs 18 residues. Per the germline V gene, CDR1 is DFQATT and CDR2 is SNEGSKA (reference sequence).

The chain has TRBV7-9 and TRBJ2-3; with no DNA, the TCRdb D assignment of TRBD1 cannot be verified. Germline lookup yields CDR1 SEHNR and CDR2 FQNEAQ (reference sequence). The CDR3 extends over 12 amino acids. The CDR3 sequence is CASTPAEDTQYF.

The CDR3 protein is CASRGRGEAFF. This rearrangement joins TRBV19 to TRBJ1-1; TCRdb lists TRBD1, though no DNA is available to test this call. The CDR3 is 11 residues long. From germline, CDR1 is LNHDA and CDR2 SQIVND (reference sequence).